The clone carrying this T cell receptor (beta chain) was seen a handful of times. The target antigen is unknown. The sample is drawn from a study of identical twins' blood T cells. Study-wide points: Even for out-of-frame TCRbeta, twins reportedly shared V gene usage much more than unrelated donors. Each donor's most abundant TCRbeta clonotypes shared more CDR3 sequences with her twin than unrelated donors.

TCRdb passed the 5' RACE reads through MiXCR, listing each CDR3 protein once. This sample has 350,000 to 450,000 distinct CDR3 sequences, with over 25% found just once. The TCR was taken from a woman aged 18-49 years in good health. The specimen was PBMCs.

The DNA of the CDR3 is TGTGCCAGCAGCCAGACAACAGCTTCACCCCTCCACTTT. Translated: CASSQTTASPLHF. The rearrangement links TRBV3-1 to TRBJ1-6; D remains unclear. This CDR3 region has 13 residues. V was clipped by 3 bases and J by 9 bases, with 9 bases between them. Looked up from germline, CDR1 is LGHDT and CDR2 is YNNKEL (reference sequence).